A selection of T cell receptor beta chains follows, all from one sample in a study of Ad26.COV2.S vaccination and SARS-CoV-2 variants. Some clones are missing from TCRdb's copy, which holds only in-frame ones; the method was immunoSEQ multiplex PCR. The sample has roughly 100,000 clones, about 78% seen once. Source: peripheral blood, taken after recovery from COVID-19. The origin of the receptors is a human donor who had recovered from COVID-19. CDR3s include the opening cysteine and the closing phenylalanine or tryptophan. Some rows mark clone size as missing; the rest say once, few, many or name a class of expanded clone.

J: TRBJ2-7
size: .
V: TRBV29-1
CDR3: CSVNNDPGQGREQYF

J: TRBJ2-3
size: .
V: TRBV5-6
CDR3: CASSLSRGAQTDTQYF

J: TRBJ1-2
size: .
V: TRBV29-1
CDR3: CSVFVTEYGYTF

J: TRBJ2-2
size: .
V: TRBV15
CDR3: CATSRDRGLSGELFF

J: TRBJ1-1
size: many
V: TRBV7-2
CDR3: CASSFSQGNTEAFF

J: TRBJ1-3
size: .
V: TRBV3-1/TRBV3-2
CDR3: CASSQVPEPFSGNTIYF

J: TRBJ2-1
size: .
V: TRBV11-2
CDR3: CASSHKKGRSYNEQFF

J: TRBJ1-1
size: .
V: TRBV11-3
CDR3: CASRGVGAEAFF

J: TRBJ1-2
size: few
V: TRBV6-5
CDR3: CATKGGSYGYTF

J: TRBJ1-6
size: .
V: TRBV11-2
CDR3: CASSSGTSGRGNSPLHF

J: TRBJ2-7
size: .
V: TRBV5-1
CDR3: CASSLNAGGMNEQYF

J: TRBJ2-1
size: once
V: TRBV7-3
CDR3: CASSLTGLAGHNEQFF

J: TRBJ2-1
size: .
V: TRBV5-1
CDR3: CASSSQFDRGHEQFF

J: TRBJ1-5
size: .
V: TRBV3-1/TRBV3-2
CDR3: CASSTGDSNQPQHF

J: TRBJ2-3
size: .
V: TRBV10-3
CDR3: CAISQEGVGTDTQYF

J: TRBJ2-1
size: .
V: TRBV5-1
CDR3: CASSLTAGEQFF